These 6 T cell receptor beta chains originate from one sample sequenced in a study of cytomegalovirus exposure and HLA in healthy donors. A multiplex PCR was run with 60 Vbeta primers and 13 Jbeta primers. Sequencing was performed with immunoSEQ multiplex PCR; in TCRdb, only in-frame clones are kept and a portion is missing. The sample consists of approximately 160,000 clones, more than 60% of them appearing once. Material for sequencing was PBMCs. Receptors were obtained from a woman between 50 and 59 years old in good health and CMV-seropositive.

This chain connects TRBV5-1 to TRBJ2-7; 8 bases fit TRBD1. This CDR3 comprises 14 residues. Per the germline V gene, CDR1 is SGHRS and CDR2 is YFSETQ. V lost 3 bases, J lost 2 bases, and 4 bases stayed unmatched. This CDR3 is CASSSTGAAYEQYF. DNA of the CDR3: TGCGCCAGCAGCTCGACAGGGGCAGCCTACGAGCAGTACTTC.

The rearrangement uses TRBV6-5 and TRBJ2-3; TRBD2 matches at 9 bases. Germline V gene data show CDR1 as MNHEY and CDR2 as SVGAGI. Trimming removed 4 bases from V and 4 bases from J; junction bases left unmatched: 3. The CDR3 spans 14 residues. Here the CDR3 reads CASSLAGEPDTQYF. The DNA of the CDR3 is TGTGCCAGCAGTTTAGCGGGAGAACCAGATACGCAGTATTTT.

This rearrangement joins TRBV4-2 to TRBJ2-7; TRBD1 aligns across 12 bases. Germline trimming cut 4 bases from V and 6 bases from J; bases unmatched to any gene: 7. Germline lookup yields CDR1 LGHNA and CDR2 YNFKEQ. The CDR3 runs 15 residues. The CDR3 DNA reads as TGTGCCAGCAGCCCCCAACCGGGACAGGGGGCCGAGCAGTACTTC. Translated: CASSPQPGQGAEQYF.

This clone came up a few times. The chain combines TRBV10-3 with TRBJ1-5; no definite D call. Germline V gene lookup returns CDR1 ENHRY and CDR2 SYGVKD. The germline V and J ends were trimmed by 0 bases and 3 bases, with 12 bases remaining between them. CDR3 length: 16 residues. The CDR3 DNA is TGTGCCATCAGTGAGTCGGGAGGGAGGGTCAATCAGCCCCAGCATTTT. This codes for CAISESGGRVNQPQHF.

The count of this clone is one. This chain links TRBV5-8 with TRBJ1-3, with a possible D match to TRBD1 (5 bases). Trimming removed 0 bases from V and 3 bases from J, with 10 bases in between. Germline CDR1 SGHTS, CDR2 YDEGEE. The CDR3 runs 15 residues. As DNA, the CDR3 is TGTGCCAGCAGCTTGGGGACATTAATTGGAAACACCATATATTTT. Translating gives CASSLGTLIGNTIYF.

The DNA of the CDR3 is TGTGCCAGCAGTTATGAGGGTGGTACGCAGTATTTT. Protein: CASSYEGGTQYF. The J gene is TRBJ2-3, the V gene TRBV6-6; possible D gene TRBD2, 5 bases. Trimming shortened V by 3 bases and J by 8 bases, and 9 bases separated the two germline ends. From germline, CDR1 is MNHNY and CDR2 SVGAGI (reference sequence). The CDR3 is 12 residues long.